This T cell receptor (beta chain) was documented in a study of CD8 T cells in Susac syndrome. Random-hexamer reverse transcription was applied to about 0.45 to 1 ug RNA. TCRdb processed the immunoSEQ multiplex PCR reads anew with MiXCR; each CDR3 protein has one entry. Of over 350,000 distinct CDR3 sequences listed, more than 80% are singletons. Trimming cost V 6 bases and J 6 bases, with 15 bases left between them. The CDR3 contains 13 residues. The germline V gene encodes CDR1 MDHEN and CDR2 SYDVKM. The source of this sequence is a human donor with multiple sclerosis. The chain links TRBV28 to TRBJ2-7; a possible D gene is TRBD2 (6 bases). The sample consisted of CD8+ T cells from PBMCs. As DNA, the CDR3 is TGTGCCAGCAGACCCCCTGGGGGAGGCGAGCAGTACTTC. As protein: CASRPPGGGEQYF.